The 31 T cell receptor beta chains given below trace back to one sample, sequenced in a study of shared clonotypes between healthy human individuals. The protocol was immunoSEQ multiplex PCR, while the TCRdb copy is restricted to in-frame clones and leaves out a portion. The table records approximately 2.5 million clones, approximately 92% of them present only once. Sequencing input: naive CD4+ T cells sorted from blood. Subset reported: CD45RA+ positively selected. These receptors came from a man aged 18-30 years in good health.

This rearrangement joins TRBV5-1 to TRBJ1-3; D is perhaps TRBD1 (5 bases). CDR1 SGHRS and CDR2 YFSETQ come from the germline V gene. The CDR3 sequence is 14 residues long. With 0 bases removed from V and 8 bases from J, the gap between germline ends came to 12 bases. This CDR3 reads CASSLGVLGDTIYF. As DNA, the CDR3 is TGCGCCAGCAGCTTGGGCGTCTTAGGGGACACCATATATTTT.

The J gene is TRBJ1-5, the V gene TRBV30; 7 nucleotides line up with TRBD1. The CDR3 is 14 amino acids. V was pared by 1 base and J by 7 bases, with 7 bases of the junction left unmatched. CDR1 is GTSNPN, CDR2 SVGIG, per germline (reference sequence). CDR3 sequence reads: CAWSGAQGGQPQHF. The CDR3 nucleotides read TGTGCCTGGAGTGGAGCTCAGGGGGGACAGCCCCAGCATTTT.

This sequence joins TRBV6-1 and TRBJ2-3, with D perhaps matching TRBD1 or TRBD2 (5 bases each). CDR1 and CDR2 (germline): MNHNS, SASEGT. The CDR3 length is 15 residues. The V gene lost 4 bases and the J gene lost 1 base, with 12 bases spanning the gap. The chain's CDR3 is CASSGLGVGTDTQYF. CDR3 coding DNA: TGTGCCAGCAGTGGGTTGGGGGTAGGCACAGATACGCAGTATTTT.

Concerning this clone itself: Other DNA sequences in this sample translate to the same CDR3. The rearrangement links TRBV9 to TRBJ2-7, with 9 bases aligning to TRBD1. The junction had 4 bases not matched to a gene; V was cut back by 3 bases and J by 3 bases. Germline V CDR1 and CDR2: SGDLS, YYNGEE. The CDR3 is 14 amino acids. The chain's CDR3 is CASSAGTGLYEQYF. DNA for the CDR3: TGTGCCAGCAGCGCCGGGACAGGGCTCTACGAGCAGTACTTC.

The V call is TRBV6-6, the J call TRBJ1-2; D perhaps matches TRBD1 (6 bases). Trimming took 0 bases from V and 4 from J, leaving 9 bases between them. CDR3 size: 14 residues. Germline CDR1 MNHNY, CDR2 SVGAGI (reference sequence). The CDR3 loop reads CASSYSTGLYGYTF. Here the CDR3 DNA reads TGTGCCAGCAGTTACTCGACAGGCCTCTATGGCTACACCTTC.

This clone was observed a handful of times. This chain connects TRBV9 to TRBJ1-1, with D perhaps matching TRBD1 (6 bases). The CDR3 loop spans 14 amino acids. CDR1 SGDLS and CDR2 YYNGEE come from the germline V gene. Trimming took 5 bases from V and 5 from J, leaving 16 bases between them. CDR3 nucleotides: TGTGCCAGCAGTGATGACAGGAGGAGAACTGAAGCTTTCTTT. It yields the protein CASSDDRRRTEAFF. The full variable domain, its missing parts supplied by reference TRBV9 and TRBJ1-1, is DSGVTQTPKHLITATGQRVTLRCSPRSGDLSVYWYQQSLDQGLQFLIQYYNGEERAKGNILERFSAQQFPDLHSELNLSSLELGDSALYFCASSDDRRRTEAFFGQGTRLTVV.

This chain uses TRBV5-1 with TRBJ1-4; the match to TRBD1 covers 8 bases. The V segment lost 4 bases and the J segment 8 bases; nucleotides outside the gene matches: 7. The CDR3 loop spans 14 amino acids. Germline lookup yields CDR1 SGHRS and CDR2 YFSETQ. Here the CDR3 DNA reads TGCGCCAGCAGCGATGGGACAGGAGGGGAAAAACTGTTTTTT. This gives the protein CASSDGTGGEKLFF.

This clone was seen a single time. V is TRBV2 and J is TRBJ2-7; 14 nucleotides line up with TRBD2. The length of the CDR3 is 13 residues. The V gene end was trimmed by 6 bases and the J gene end by 6 bases; junction bases not matched to a gene: 1. Germline V gives CDR1 SNHLY, CDR2 FYNNEI. CDR3 amino acids: CASSGLAGGEQYF. CDR3 sequence (DNA): TGTGCCAGCAGCGGACTAGCGGGAGGCGAGCAGTACTTC.

The genes are TRBV18 and TRBJ2-3; 8 nucleotides match TRBD2. V was clipped by 8 bases and J by 5 bases; unmatched bases: 9. The CDR3 covers 14 residues. Per the germline V gene, CDR1 is KGHSH and CDR2 is LQKENI. The CDR3 reads CASTGRAERDTQYF. In nucleotides, the CDR3 is TGTGCCAGCACCGGGAGGGCCGAGAGAGATACGCAGTATTTT.

The CDR3 reads CASSLRFGGREALYGYTF. Here the CDR3 DNA reads TGCGCCAGCAGCTTGCGGTTTGGGGGCAGGGAAGCCCTCTATGGCTACACCTTC. The chain has TRBV5-1 and TRBJ1-2; D is perhaps TRBD1 (6 bases). CDR3 length: 18 amino acids. Germline-derived CDR1 and CDR2 are SGHRS and YFSETQ. V gave up 1 base and J gave up 4 bases, with 23 bases separating them.

V usage is TRBV28 and J usage is TRBJ1-6; TRBD1 is a possible D gene (5 bases). Between the trimmed V and J ends, which lost 7 bases and 7 bases, there was a span of 11 bases. Germline loops: CDR1 MDHEN, CDR2 SYDVKM. The CDR3 spans 13 residues. The DNA for the CDR3 is TGTGCCAGCACCGGGACGGTAAATTCACCCCTCCACTTT. It translates to CASTGTVNSPLHF.

V and J are TRBV7-8 and TRBJ2-7, with TRBD2 matching over 13 bases. The V and J ends lost 1 base and 5 bases, in that order; junction bases with no gene match: 5. CDR3 length: 16 amino acids. Germline V lookup: CDR1 SGHVS, CDR2 FQNEAQ. The CDR3 is CASSLGLAGGVHEQYF. The CDR3 DNA is TGTGCCAGCAGCTTAGGACTAGCGGGAGGAGTCCACGAGCAGTACTTC.

The chain couples TRBV10-3 to TRBJ2-1; D is undetermined. Trimming removed 3 bases at V and 2 bases at J, with 8 bases between. Germline values: CDR1 ENHRY, CDR2 SYGVKD. The CDR3 has 14 residues. The CDR3, as DNA: TGTGCCATCAGTGAAGCGTACACCTACAATGAGCAGTTCTTC. Translating gives CAISEAYTYNEQFF.

The chain carries TRBV2 and TRBJ2-3; D may be TRBD2 (5 bases). The germline V gene has CDR1 SNHLY and CDR2 FYNNEI. Trimming pared 6 bases from V and 2 bases from J, leaving 15 bases between. This CDR3 comprises 15 residues. This CDR3 reads CASRGGLRFTDTQYF. CDR3 coding DNA: TGTGCCAGCAGAGGTGGACTCCGGTTCACAGATACGCAGTATTTT.

V is TRBV27 and J is TRBJ2-2, with a possible D match to TRBD1 (8 bases). The CDR3 sequence is 14 residues long. From germline, CDR1 is MNHEY and CDR2 SMNVEV (reference sequence). V lost 8 bases to trimming and J lost 7 bases, with 17 bases between them. DNA of the CDR3: TGTGCCAGCGCCTGGACAGGGAGGGACGGGGAGCTGTTTTTT. This codes for CASAWTGRDGELFF.

Here the CDR3 DNA reads TGCAGCACCTCTTCCGGGACAGAGGGAACAGATACGCAGTATTTT. It specifies CSTSSGTEGTDTQYF. The chain has TRBV29-1 and TRBJ2-3, with TRBD1 identical over 7 bases. This CDR3 has 15 residues. The germline V gene has CDR1 SQVTM and CDR2 ANQGSEA. With 8 bases clipped from V and 3 bases from J, the junction kept 14 bases outside the gene matches.

This chain connects TRBV7-2 to TRBJ2-5; D may be TRBD1 or TRBD2 (7 bases each). In germline, CDR1 is SGHTA, CDR2 FQGNSA. The CDR3 has 16 residues. Trimming stripped 5 bases from V and 5 bases from J, with 21 bases between. CDR3 region: CASSPNRGGLRETQYF. Written as DNA, the CDR3 is TGTGCCAGCAGCCCAAACAGGGGAGGGTTACGGGAGACCCAGTACTTC.

This chain joins TRBV14 and TRBJ2-2; 12 nucleotides match TRBD1. The CDR3 runs 16 residues. Looked up from germline, CDR1 is SGHDN and CDR2 is FVKESK. Losses at the gene ends were 3 bases for V and 4 bases for J; bases not matched to a gene: 3. CDR3 coding DNA: TGTGCCAGCAGCCACGGGACAGGGGGCGGCACCGGGGAGCTGTTTTTT. Translated: CASSHGTGGGTGELFF. Using reference TRBV14 and TRBJ2-2 for the parts outside the CDR3, the full variable domain is EAGVTQFPSHSVIEKGQTVTLRCDPISGHDNLYWYRRVMGKEIKFLLHFVKESKQDESGMPNNRFLAERTGGTYSTLKVQPAELEDSGVYFCASSHGTGGGTGELFFGEGSRLTVL.

The gene calls are TRBV4-3 and TRBJ1-2, with a possible D match to TRBD1 (5 bases). The CDR3 is 13 residues long. The germline V gene has CDR1 LGHNA and CDR2 YSLEER. The V end was cut by 3 bases, the J end by 7 bases, with 12 bases between. This CDR3 reads CASSQGVQGGYTF. In DNA form, the CDR3 reads TGCGCCAGCAGCCAGGGAGTCCAGGGTGGCTACACCTTC.

The chain joins TRBV18 to TRBJ2-3, with TRBD2 identical over 8 bases. Germline CDR1 is KGHSH and CDR2 is LQKENI. After removal of 6 bases from V and 0 bases from J, the junction contained 5 bases not matched to a gene. This CDR3 is 15 amino acids long. The CDR3 DNA follows: TGTGCCAGCTCCCTTTTAGCGGGGAGCACAGATACGCAGTATTTT. Encoded protein: CASSLLAGSTDTQYF.

This clone was recorded once. The rearrangement links TRBV19 to TRBJ2-7; 8 nucleotides line up with TRBD2. CDR3 length: 14 residues. The trim removed 6 bases at V and 5 bases at J, leaving 9 bases unmatched. CDR1 LNHDA and CDR2 SQIVND come from the germline V gene (reference sequence). The CDR3 loop reads CASRNSGMIDEQYF. CDR3 bases: TGTGCCAGTAGAAATAGCGGGATGATCGACGAGCAGTACTTC.

Comment on this clone: The same CDR3 is also encoded by other DNA sequences in this sample. The chain combines TRBV2 with TRBJ1-3; D uncertain. Germline V gene sequence: CDR1 SNHLY, CDR2 FYNNEI. V was pared by 0 bases and J by 3 bases, with 0 bases between. This CDR3 has 12 amino acids. DNA of the CDR3: TGTGCCAGCAGTGAAGCTGGAAACACCATATATTTT. As protein: CASSEAGNTIYF.

A note on this clone: The germline gene is not matched at one end of the junction; a read error may be the cause. The J gene is TRBJ2-5, the V gene TRBV6-4; possible D gene TRBD1, 5 bases. The J call may be wrong; the DNA end is better matched by TRBJ2-7. CDR1 and CDR2 from the germline V gene are MRHNA and SNTAGT. CDR3 length: 13 amino acids. The CDR3 coding sequence is TGTGCCAGCAGTGCCGACAGCTCCCACGAGCAGTACTTC. Residues: CASSADSSHEQYF.

The chain combines TRBV6-6 with TRBJ1-4, with no clear D. Germline-derived CDR1 and CDR2 are MNHNY and SVGAGI (reference sequence). The CDR3 consists of 15 residues. Trimming cost V 0 bases and J 7 bases, with 12 bases left between them. The CDR3 bases are TGTGCCAGCAGTTACTCCCCTGCGGCGGGTGAAAAACTGTTTTTT. Translating it yields CASSYSPAAGEKLFF.

The rearrangement links TRBV2 to TRBJ1-6, with 7 bases fitting TRBD1. This CDR3 contains 16 residues. CDR1 SNHLY and CDR2 FYNNEI come from the germline V gene. The J segment lost 0 bases and the V segment lost 5 bases, leaving 4 bases of the junction unmatched. The CDR3: CASSRDRASYNSPLHF. DNA of the CDR3: TGTGCCAGCAGTAGGGACAGAGCCTCCTATAATTCACCCCTCCACTTT.

This sequence joins TRBV6-1 and TRBJ2-5, with 7 bases identical to TRBD2. The J call may be faulty, since TRBJ2-7 better matches the DNA end. The CDR3 is made up of 14 amino acids. Per the germline V gene, CDR1 is MNHNS and CDR2 is SASEGT. CDR3 region: CASSALATSYEQYF. The DNA for the CDR3 is TGTGCCAGCAGTGCACTAGCGACCTCCTACGAGCAGTACTTC.

The CDR3 loop reads CACTKAADTQYF. The CDR3 DNA reads TGTGCCTGCACCAAAGCTGCAGATACGCAGTATTTT. The V gene is TRBV30, the J gene TRBJ2-3; D ambiguous. V lost 6 bases to trimming and J lost 4 bases, with 11 bases between them. In germline, CDR1 is GTSNPN, CDR2 SVGIG (reference sequence). The CDR3 loop spans 12 amino acids. Looking up the rest from reference TRBV30 and TRBJ2-3 gives the full variable domain: SQTIHQWPATLVQPVGSPLSLECTVEGTSNPNLYWYRQAAGRGLQLLFYSVGIGQISSEVPQNLSASRPQDRQFILSSKKLLLSDSGFYLCACTKAADTQYFGPGTRLTVL.

The chain has TRBV29-1 and TRBJ2-7; D gene ambiguous. The CDR3 extends over 12 amino acids. V was trimmed by 6 bases and J by 2 bases, leaving 11 bases between them. Germline CDR1 is SQVTM and CDR2 is ANQGSEA. DNA for the CDR3: TGCAGCGTCCGGACCGTAGCCTACGAGCAGTACTTC. Translated: CSVRTVAYEQYF.

This chain joins TRBV6-6 and TRBJ1-3; D is uncertain. The CDR3 sequence is 12 residues long. Germline V CDR1 and CDR2: MNHNY, SVGAGI (reference sequence). Trimming pared 9 bases from V and 4 bases from J, leaving 10 bases between. The CDR3 DNA is TGTGCCAGTACGTCTCCGGGAAACACCATATATTTT. Translation: CASTSPGNTIYF.

The V gene is TRBV6-1, the J gene TRBJ2-1; 9 nucleotides align to TRBD2. From germline, CDR1 is MNHNS and CDR2 SASEGT. The V and J ends lost 4 bases and 4 bases, in that order; junction bases with no gene match: 5. This CDR3 is 15 amino acids long. The CDR3 is CASSVSSGTYNEQFF. The CDR3 region has the DNA TGTGCCAGCAGTGTCTCTAGCGGGACGTACAATGAGCAGTTCTTC.

The rearrangement joins TRBV7-2 to TRBJ2-7, with 8 bases fitting TRBD2. Germline V gene sequence: CDR1 SGHTA, CDR2 FQGNSA. This CDR3 spans 15 amino acids. V lost 5 bases, J lost 3 bases, and 9 bases stayed unmatched. The CDR3 nucleotides are TGTGCCAGCAGCCCAGGACTAGCTGGTCGCTACGAGCAGTACTTC. Amino acid sequence: CASSPGLAGRYEQYF.